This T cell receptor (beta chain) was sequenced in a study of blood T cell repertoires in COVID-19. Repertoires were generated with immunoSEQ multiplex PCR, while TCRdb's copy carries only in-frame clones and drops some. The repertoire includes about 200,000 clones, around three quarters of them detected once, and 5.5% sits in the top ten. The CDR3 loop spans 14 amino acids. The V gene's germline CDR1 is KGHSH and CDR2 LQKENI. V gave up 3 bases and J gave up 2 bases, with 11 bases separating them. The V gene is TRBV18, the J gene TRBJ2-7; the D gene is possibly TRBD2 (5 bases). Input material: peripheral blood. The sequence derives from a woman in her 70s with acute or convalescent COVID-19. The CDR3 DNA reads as TGTGCCAGCTCACCCCCCGGGGATCCCTACGAGCAGTACTTC. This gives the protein CASSPPGDPYEQYF.